A single sample gave rise to the 3 T cell receptor beta chains below, sequenced in a study of blood T cell repertoires in COVID-19. Produced via immunoSEQ multiplex PCR; TCRdb's table is partial and in-frame only. Found here are fewer than 35,000 clones, 65% to 90% of them singletons; the top ten hold more than 6.5%. Input material: peripheral blood. The source is a man aged 55-75 years with active COVID-19.

The chain joins TRBV7-9 to TRBJ2-1, with 10 bases identical to TRBD1. V lost 5 bases, J lost 4 bases, and 8 bases stayed unmatched. The CDR3 contains 16 residues. Germline V CDR1 and CDR2: SEHNR, FQNEAQ (reference sequence). CDR3 region: CASSPGQGISYNEQFF. The CDR3 nucleotides read TGTGCCAGCAGCCCGGGACAGGGGATCTCGTACAATGAGCAGTTCTTC.

The J gene is TRBJ1-1, the V gene TRBV7-6; no reliable D call. Trimming cost V 3 bases and J 3 bases, with 8 bases left between them. Per the germline V gene, CDR1 is SGHVS and CDR2 is FNYEAQ. CDR3 length equals 13 residues. For the CDR3, the DNA is TGTGCCAGCAGCTTGAGTGGTGACACTGAAGCTTTCTTT. It is translated as CASSLSGDTEAFF.

The chain employs TRBV10-3 and TRBJ2-2, with 7 nucleotides matching TRBD2. The V gene's germline CDR1 is ENHRY and CDR2 SYGVKD. The V segment lost 7 bases and the J segment 3 bases; nucleotides outside the gene matches: 8. CDR3 length: 15 residues. The CDR3 is CAITTGGWDTGELFF. The DNA of the CDR3 is TGTGCCATCACAACGGGAGGTTGGGACACCGGGGAGCTGTTTTTT.